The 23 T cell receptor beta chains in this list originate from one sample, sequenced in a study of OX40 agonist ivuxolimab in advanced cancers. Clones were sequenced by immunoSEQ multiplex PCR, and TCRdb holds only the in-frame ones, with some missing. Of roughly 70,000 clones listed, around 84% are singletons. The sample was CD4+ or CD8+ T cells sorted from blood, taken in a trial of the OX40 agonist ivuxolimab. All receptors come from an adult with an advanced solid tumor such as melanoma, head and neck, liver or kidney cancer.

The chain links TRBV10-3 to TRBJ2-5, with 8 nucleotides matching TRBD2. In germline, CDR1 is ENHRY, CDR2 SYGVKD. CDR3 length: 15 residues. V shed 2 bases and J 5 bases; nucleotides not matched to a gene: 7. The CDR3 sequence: CAISEGVAGIETQYF. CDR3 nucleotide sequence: TGTGCCATCAGTGAGGGGGTAGCGGGAATCGAGACCCAGTACTTC.

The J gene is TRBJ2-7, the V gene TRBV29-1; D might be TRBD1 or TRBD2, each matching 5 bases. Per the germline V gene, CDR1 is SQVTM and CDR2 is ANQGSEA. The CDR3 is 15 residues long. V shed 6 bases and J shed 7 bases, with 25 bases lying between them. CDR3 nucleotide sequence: TGCAGCGTCCCGGGTCGGCAGTTTGGGGACGATGAGCAGTACTTC. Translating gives CSVPGRQFGDDEQYF.

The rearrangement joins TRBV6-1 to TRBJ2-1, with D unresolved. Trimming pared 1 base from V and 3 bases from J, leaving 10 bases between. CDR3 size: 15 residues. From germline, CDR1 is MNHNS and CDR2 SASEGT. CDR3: CASSEDRVLYNEQFF. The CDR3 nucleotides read TGTGCCAGCAGTGAAGACAGAGTCCTCTACAATGAGCAGTTCTTC.

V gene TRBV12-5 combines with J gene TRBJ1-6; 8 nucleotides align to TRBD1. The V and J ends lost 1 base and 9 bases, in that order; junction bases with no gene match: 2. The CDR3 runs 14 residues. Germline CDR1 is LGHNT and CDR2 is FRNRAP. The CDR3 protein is CASGLGGQGSPLHF. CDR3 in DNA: TGTGCTAGTGGTTTGGGAGGACAGGGTTCACCCCTCCACTTT.

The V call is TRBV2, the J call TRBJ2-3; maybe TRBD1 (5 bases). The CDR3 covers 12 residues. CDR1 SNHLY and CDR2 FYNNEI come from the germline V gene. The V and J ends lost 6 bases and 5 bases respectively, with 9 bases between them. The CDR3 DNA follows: TGTGCCAGCAGATACCAGGGAGATACGCAGTATTTT. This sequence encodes CASRYQGDTQYF.

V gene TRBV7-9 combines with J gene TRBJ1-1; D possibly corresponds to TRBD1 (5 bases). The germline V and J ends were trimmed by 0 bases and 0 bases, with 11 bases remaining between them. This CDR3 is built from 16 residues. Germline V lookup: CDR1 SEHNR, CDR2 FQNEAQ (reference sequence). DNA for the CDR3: TGTGCCAGCAGCTTAGCAATCGGGGGAGTGAACACTGAAGCTTTCTTT. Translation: CASSLAIGGVNTEAFF.

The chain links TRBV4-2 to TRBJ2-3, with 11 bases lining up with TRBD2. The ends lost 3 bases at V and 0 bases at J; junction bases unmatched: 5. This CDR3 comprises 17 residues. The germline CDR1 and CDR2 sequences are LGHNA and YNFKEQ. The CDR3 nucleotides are TGTGCCAGCAGCCAGGAGGGGACTAGCGGTAGCACAGATACGCAGTATTTT. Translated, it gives CASSQEGTSGSTDTQYF.

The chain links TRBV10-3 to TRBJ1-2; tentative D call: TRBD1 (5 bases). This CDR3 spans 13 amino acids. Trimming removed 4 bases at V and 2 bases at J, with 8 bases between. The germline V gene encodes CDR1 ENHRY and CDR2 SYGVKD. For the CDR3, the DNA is TGTGCCATCAGTGGCCCAGGGAACTATGGCTACACCTTC. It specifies CAISGPGNYGYTF.

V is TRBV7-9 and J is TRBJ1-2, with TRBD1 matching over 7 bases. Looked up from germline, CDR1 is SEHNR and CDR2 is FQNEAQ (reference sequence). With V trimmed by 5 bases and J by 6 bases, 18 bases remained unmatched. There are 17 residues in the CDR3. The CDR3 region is CASSPKGTVSVEDGYTF. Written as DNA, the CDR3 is TGTGCCAGCAGCCCCAAAGGGACAGTATCTGTAGAGGATGGCTACACCTTC.

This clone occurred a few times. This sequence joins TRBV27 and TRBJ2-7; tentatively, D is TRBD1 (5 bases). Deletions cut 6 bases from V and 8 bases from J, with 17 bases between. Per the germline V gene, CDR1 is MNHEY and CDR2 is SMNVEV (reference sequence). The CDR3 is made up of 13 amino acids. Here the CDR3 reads CASSLTVQGKQYF. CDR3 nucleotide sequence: TGTGCCAGCAGCCTTACCGTGCAGGGAAAGCAGTACTTC.

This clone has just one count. The chain's CDR3 is CASSEERGWGDEKLFF. The CDR3 DNA reads as TGTGCCAGCAGTGAAGAAAGAGGCTGGGGGGATGAAAAACTGTTTTTT. The rearrangement uses TRBV6-1 and TRBJ1-4; tentative D call: TRBD1 (5 bases). Germline-derived CDR1 and CDR2 are MNHNS and SASEGT. Trimming cost V 1 base and J 6 bases, with 15 bases left between them. This CDR3 has 16 amino acids.

The CDR3: CASSLGIDVPNSPLHF. CDR3 DNA sequence: TGTGCCAGCAGCTTAGGAATCGACGTACCTAATTCACCCCTCCACTTT. V and J are TRBV7-2 and TRBJ1-6; D gene uncertain. Germline loops: CDR1 SGHTA, CDR2 FQGNSA. V lost 1 base and J lost 6, with 13 bases in between. The CDR3 length is 16 residues.

Written as DNA, the CDR3 is TGTGCCACCAGCAGAGATCGGCTAGCGGGAGGACCCTACAATGAGCAGTTCTTC. It is translated as CATSRDRLAGGPYNEQFF. This sequence joins TRBV15 and TRBJ2-1; 11 nucleotides agree with TRBD2. CDR3 size: 18 residues. Losses at the gene ends were 0 bases for V and 2 bases for J; bases not matched to a gene: 6. Germline CDR1 is LNHNV and CDR2 is YYDKDF (reference sequence).

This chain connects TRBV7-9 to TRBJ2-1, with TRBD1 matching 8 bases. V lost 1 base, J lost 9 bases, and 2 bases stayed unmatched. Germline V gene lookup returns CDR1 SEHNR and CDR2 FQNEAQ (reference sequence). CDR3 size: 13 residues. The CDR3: CASSLDRGFEQFF. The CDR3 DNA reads TGTGCCAGCAGCTTAGACAGGGGGTTTGAGCAGTTCTTC.

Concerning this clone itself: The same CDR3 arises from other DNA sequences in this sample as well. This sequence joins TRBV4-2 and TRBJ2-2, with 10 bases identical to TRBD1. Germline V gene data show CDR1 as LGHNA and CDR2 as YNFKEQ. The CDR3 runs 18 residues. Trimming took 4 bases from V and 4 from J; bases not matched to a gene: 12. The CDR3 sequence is CASSRKVGQGIGTGELFF. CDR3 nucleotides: TGTGCCAGCAGCCGCAAGGTGGGACAGGGGATCGGCACCGGGGAGCTGTTTTTT.

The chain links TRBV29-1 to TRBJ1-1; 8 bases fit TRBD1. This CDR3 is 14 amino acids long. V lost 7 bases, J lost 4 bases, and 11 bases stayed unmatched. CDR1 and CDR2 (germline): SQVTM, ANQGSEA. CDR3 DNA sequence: TGCAGCGCTACGCAAACAGGGGGGTTCACTGAAGCTTTCTTT. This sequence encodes CSATQTGGFTEAFF.

Here the CDR3 DNA reads TGTGCCAGCAGCCAATTCATCCAGGGACTAGAGACCCAGTACTTC. The encoded protein is CASSQFIQGLETQYF. This chain links TRBV4-2 with TRBJ2-5; weak D call: TRBD2 (6 bases). CDR3 length: 15 residues. The germline V gene encodes CDR1 LGHNA and CDR2 YNFKEQ. Trimming cost V 2 bases and J 4 bases, with 14 bases left between them.

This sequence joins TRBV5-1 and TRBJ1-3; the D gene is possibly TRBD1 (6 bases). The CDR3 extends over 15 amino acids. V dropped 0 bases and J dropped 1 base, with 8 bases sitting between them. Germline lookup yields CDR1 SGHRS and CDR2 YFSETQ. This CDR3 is CASSLVQGSGNTIYF. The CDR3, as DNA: TGCGCCAGCAGCTTGGTCCAGGGGTCTGGAAACACCATATATTTT.

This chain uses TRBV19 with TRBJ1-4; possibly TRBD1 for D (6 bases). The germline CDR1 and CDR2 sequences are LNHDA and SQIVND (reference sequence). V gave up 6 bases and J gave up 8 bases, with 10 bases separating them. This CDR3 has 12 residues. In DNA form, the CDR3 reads TGTGCCAGTAGCCCGGGACAAGAAAAACTGTTTTTT. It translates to CASSPGQEKLFF.

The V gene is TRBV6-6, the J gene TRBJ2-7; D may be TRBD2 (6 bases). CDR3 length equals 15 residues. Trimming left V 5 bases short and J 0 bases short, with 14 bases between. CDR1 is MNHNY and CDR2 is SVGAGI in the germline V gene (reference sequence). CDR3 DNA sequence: TGTGCCAGCAGTCCCGGGAGAGGCTACTCCTACGAGCAGTACTTC. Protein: CASSPGRGYSYEQYF.

In DNA form, the CDR3 reads TGTGCCACCTACACAGATACGCAGTATTTT. Its protein is CATYTDTQYF. The J gene is TRBJ2-3, the V gene TRBV9; D uncertain. The length of the CDR3 is 10 residues. V lost 9 bases and J lost 2, with 4 bases in between. The V gene's germline CDR1 is SGDLS and CDR2 YYNGEE. The variable domain in full, completed from reference TRBV9 and TRBJ2-3, reads DSGVTQTPKHLITATGQRVTLRCSPRSGDLSVYWYQQSLDQGLQFLIQYYNGEERAKGNILERFSAQQFPDLHSELNLSSLELGDSALYFCATYTDTQYFGPGTRLTVL.

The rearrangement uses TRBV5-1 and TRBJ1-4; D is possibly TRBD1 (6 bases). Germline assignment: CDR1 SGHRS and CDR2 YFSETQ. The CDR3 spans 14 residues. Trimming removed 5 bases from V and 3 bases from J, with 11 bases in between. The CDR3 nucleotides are TGCGCCAGCAGACAGGGCTCAGCTAATGAAAAACTGTTTTTT. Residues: CASRQGSANEKLFF.

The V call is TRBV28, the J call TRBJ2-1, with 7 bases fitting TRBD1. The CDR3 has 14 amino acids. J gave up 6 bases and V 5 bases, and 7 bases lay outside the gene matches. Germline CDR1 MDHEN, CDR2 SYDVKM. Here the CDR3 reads CASSRQGPSNEQFF. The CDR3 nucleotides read TGTGCCAGCAGTAGACAGGGACCCTCCAATGAGCAGTTCTTC.